This record covers a single T cell receptor beta chain. Its antigen is not identified. The data were obtained in a study of cytomegalovirus exposure and HLA in healthy donors. Study conclusions and caveats: Researchers counted around 180 TCR beta chains as cytomegalovirus-associated. The authors later linked a missense DCLRE1C variant to TCR beta V- and J-gene trimming. Evidence from a later analysis indicated that most CMV-associated TCR beta chains looked HLA-restricted.

Researchers ran the PCR with 60 Vbeta and 13 Jbeta primers. Per the study methods: Among the unique TCR beta chains that a later analysis counted, roughly 80 million in all, roughly 10 million were shared. Only in-frame clones appear in the TCRdb table, and some are missing; sequencing was by immunoSEQ multiplex PCR. That table gives V, J and clone size, and the DNA gave D and trimming. The table records approximately 170,000 clones, roughly 84% of them present only once. V lost 1 base and J lost 5, with 17 bases in between. The CDR3 runs 16 residues. Germline assignment: CDR1 SEHNR and CDR2 FQNEAQ (reference sequence).

The receptor comes from a man aged 30 to 39 in good health and CMV-seropositive. This sequence joins TRBV7-9 and TRBJ2-5; maybe TRBD2 (6 bases). Sequenced material: PBMCs. The CDR3 DNA reads TGTGCCAGCAGCTTAGTGCTTGGGGGGAATGGGGAGACCCAGTACTTC. Protein: CASSLVLGGNGETQYF.